This T cell receptor beta chain was retrieved from a study of T cell repertoires in cytomegalovirus infection. For the study at large: Through public TCR beta signatures, both CMV infection and matching HLA type were indicated.

About this clonotype: Its cognate antigen is unknown.

V was pared by 1 base and J by 6 bases, with 5 bases between. This CDR3 is 12 amino acids long. TCRdb processed the reads anew with MiXCR; each CDR3 protein has one entry. The table lists 450,000 to 550,000 distinct CDR3 sequences, 16% of them singletons. General study points: Dominant in the ex vivo response were TCR beta clonotypes restricted by HLA-C and specific for CMV.

Input material: CD8+ T cells from PBMCs. The receptor's source is a human donor in good health (CMV status not recorded). Some clones in this sample may be carry-over from other donors' samples. The chain links TRBV12-3 or TRBV12-4 to TRBJ2-3; D unresolved. The CDR3 DNA reads as TGTGCCAGCAGTTTAGATCATGATACGCAGTATTTT. Its translation is CASSLDHDTQYF.